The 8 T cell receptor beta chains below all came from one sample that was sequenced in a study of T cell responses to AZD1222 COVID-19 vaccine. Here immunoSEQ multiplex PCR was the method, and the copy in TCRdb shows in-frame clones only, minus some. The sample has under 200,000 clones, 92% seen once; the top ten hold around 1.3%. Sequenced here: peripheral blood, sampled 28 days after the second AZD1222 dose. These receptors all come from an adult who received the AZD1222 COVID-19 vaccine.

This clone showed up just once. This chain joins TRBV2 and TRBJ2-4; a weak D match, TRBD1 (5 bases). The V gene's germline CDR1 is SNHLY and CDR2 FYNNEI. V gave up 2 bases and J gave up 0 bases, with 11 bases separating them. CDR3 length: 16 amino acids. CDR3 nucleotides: TGTGCCAGCAGTGAAAAGGGGCCCTCAGCCAAAAACATTCAGTACTTC. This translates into CASSEKGPSAKNIQYF.

The CDR3 here is CASGRNRGGANTEAFF. In nucleotides, the CDR3 is TGTGCTAGTGGCCGAAACAGGGGTGGGGCCAACACTGAAGCTTTCTTT. V usage is TRBV12-5 and J usage is TRBJ1-1; 7 positions agree with TRBD1. The CDR3 covers 16 residues. Germline values: CDR1 LGHNT, CDR2 FRNRAP. V shed 6 bases and J 2 bases; nucleotides not matched to a gene: 12. Full variable domain (outside the CDR3, taken from reference TRBV12-5 and TRBJ1-1): DARVTQTPRHKVTEMGQEVTMRCQPILGHNTVFWYRQTMMQGLELLAYFRNRAPLDDSGMPKDRFSAEMPDATLATLKIQPSEPRDSAVYFCASGRNRGGANTEAFFGQGTRLTVV.

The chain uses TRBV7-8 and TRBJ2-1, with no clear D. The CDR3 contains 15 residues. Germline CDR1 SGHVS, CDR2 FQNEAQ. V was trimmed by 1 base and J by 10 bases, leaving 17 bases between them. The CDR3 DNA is TGTGCCAGCAGCTTAGAGGCAAATCGCGGCCGGGAGCAGTTCTTC. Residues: CASSLEANRGREQFF.

CDR3 nucleotides: TGTGCCAGCAGCCACGGGACAGCCTACGAGCAGTACTTC. Amino acid sequence: CASSHGTAYEQYF. The chain has TRBV28 and TRBJ2-7; 7 positions agree with TRBD1. Germline trimming cut 6 bases from V and 2 bases from J; bases unmatched to any gene: 4. CDR3 length: 13 amino acids. Germline-derived CDR1 and CDR2 are MDHEN and SYDVKM. The full variable domain, rest sourced from reference TRBV28 and TRBJ2-7, is DVKVTQSSRYLVKRTGEKVFLECVQDMDHENMFWYRQDPGLGLRLIYFSYDVKMKEKGDIPEGYSVSREKKERFSLILESASTNQTSMYLCASSHGTAYEQYFGPGTRLTVT.

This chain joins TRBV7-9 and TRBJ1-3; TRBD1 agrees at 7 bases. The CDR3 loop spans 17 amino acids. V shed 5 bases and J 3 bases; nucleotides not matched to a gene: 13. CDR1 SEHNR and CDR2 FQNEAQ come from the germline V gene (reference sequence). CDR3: CASSPPLRGLDGNTIYF. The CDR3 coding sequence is TGTGCCAGCAGCCCCCCACTCAGGGGGTTAGATGGAAACACCATATATTTT.

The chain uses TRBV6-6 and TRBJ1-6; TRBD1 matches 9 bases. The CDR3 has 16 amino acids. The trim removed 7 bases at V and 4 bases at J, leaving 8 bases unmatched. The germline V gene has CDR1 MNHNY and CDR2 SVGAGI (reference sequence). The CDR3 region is CASIYTTGGYNSPLHF. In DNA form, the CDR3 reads TGTGCCAGCATATACACGACAGGGGGATATAATTCACCCCTCCACTTT.

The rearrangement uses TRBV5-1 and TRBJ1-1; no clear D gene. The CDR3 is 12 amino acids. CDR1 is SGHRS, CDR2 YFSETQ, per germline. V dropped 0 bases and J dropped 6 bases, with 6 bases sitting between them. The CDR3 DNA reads TGCGCCAGCAGCTTGGTCGGATCTGAAGCTTTCTTT. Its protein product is CASSLVGSEAFF.

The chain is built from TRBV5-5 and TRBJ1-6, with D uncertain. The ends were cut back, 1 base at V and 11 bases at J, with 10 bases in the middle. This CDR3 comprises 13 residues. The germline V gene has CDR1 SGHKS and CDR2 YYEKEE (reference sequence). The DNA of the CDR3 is TGTGCCAGCAGCTTGTCCCTAGGAGCACCCCTCCACTTT. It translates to CASSLSLGAPLHF.